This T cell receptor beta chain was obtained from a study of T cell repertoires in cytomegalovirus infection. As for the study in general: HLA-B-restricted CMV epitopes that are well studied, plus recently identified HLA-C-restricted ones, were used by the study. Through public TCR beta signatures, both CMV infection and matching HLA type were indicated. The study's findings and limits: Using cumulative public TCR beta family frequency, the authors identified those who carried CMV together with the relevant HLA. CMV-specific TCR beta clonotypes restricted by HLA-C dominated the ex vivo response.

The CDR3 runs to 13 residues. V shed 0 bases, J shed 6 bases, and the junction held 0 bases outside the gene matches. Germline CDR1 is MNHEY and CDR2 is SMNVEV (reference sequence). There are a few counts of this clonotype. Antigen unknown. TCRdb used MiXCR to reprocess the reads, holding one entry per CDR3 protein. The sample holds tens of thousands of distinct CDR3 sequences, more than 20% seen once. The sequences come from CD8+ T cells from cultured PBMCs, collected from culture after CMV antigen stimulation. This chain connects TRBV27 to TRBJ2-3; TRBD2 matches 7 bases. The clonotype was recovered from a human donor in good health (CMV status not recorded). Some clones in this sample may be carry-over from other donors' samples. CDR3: CASSLSGGDTQYF. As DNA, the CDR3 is TGTGCCAGCAGTTTATCGGGGGGGGATACGCAGTATTTT.